The 29 T cell receptor beta chains below all came from one sample that was sequenced in a study of regulatory T cells in long-lasting Graves disease. The time point was: newly diagnosed GD, antithyroid drugs for less than 3 months. Construction of the TCR library relied on RNA isolated from PBMCs. Combining iRepertoire HTBI primers with Arm-PCR of CDR3 regions, the authors built TCR beta libraries. MiXCR was run by TCRdb on the multiplex PCR reads, yielding one entry per CDR3 protein. The sample carries around 360,000 distinct CDR3 sequences, 15% to 20% recorded once. Another study also made use of these data, one on T cells in Graves' hyperthyroidism and ophthalmopathy.

Sequencing was performed on peripheral blood mononuclear cells (PBMCs), taken at new diagnosis, from a patient treated with antithyroid drugs. These receptors came from a woman between 18 and 29 years old with Graves disease.

There are many counts of this clonotype. This sequence joins TRBV29-1 and TRBJ2-1; D is perhaps TRBD1 (5 bases). Trimming removed 5 bases at V and 7 bases at J, with 24 bases between. CDR3 length: 16 residues. CDR1 is SQVTM, CDR2 ANQGSEA, per germline. The CDR3 DNA reads TGCAGCGTTTTCCCCCGACAGTACAAGACACTGAATGAGCAGTTCTTC. Translating gives CSVFPRQYKTLNEQFF.

This clonotype appeared many times. The chain recombines TRBV6-1 with TRBJ2-3, with 10 bases identical to TRBD2. Germline V gives CDR1 MNHNS, CDR2 SASEGT. V trimming: 4 bases; J trimming: 5 bases; junction bases outside the gene matches: 9. The CDR3 length is 16 residues. Here the CDR3 reads CASSATLAGELDTQYF. CDR3 nucleotide sequence: TGTGCCAGCAGTGCCACCCTAGCGGGGGAGCTAGATACGCAGTATTTT.

The table lists this clonotype with many counts. The V gene is TRBV6-1, the J gene TRBJ2-1, with 8 bases matching TRBD1. This CDR3 region has 14 residues. V was clipped by 5 bases and J by 4 bases; unmatched bases: 4. Germline-derived CDR1 and CDR2 are MNHNS and SASEGT. For the CDR3, the DNA is TGTGCCAGCAGTACGGACAGGGCGTACAATGAGCAGTTCTTC. Encoded protein: CASSTDRAYNEQFF.

The gene calls are TRBV12-3 or TRBV12-4 and TRBJ2-3, with 13 nucleotides matching TRBD2. J was trimmed by 3 bases and V by 5 bases; bases with no gene match: 11. This CDR3 has 18 residues. The CDR3 loop reads CASSPQPLAGGKTDTQYF. The CDR3 DNA follows: TGTGCCAGCAGTCCTCAGCCACTAGCGGGAGGGAAAACAGATACGCAGTATTTT.

In its sample, this clonotype was seen many times. The V and J genes are TRBV28 and TRBJ1-1, with a possible D match to TRBD1 (5 bases). Germline V gene data show CDR1 as MDHEN and CDR2 as SYDVKM. V dropped 6 bases and J dropped 1 base, with 15 bases sitting between them. CDR3 length: 15 amino acids. CDR3 loop: CASRLAGLRNTEAFF. The DNA for the CDR3 is TGTGCCAGCAGATTAGCGGGACTCCGGAACACTGAAGCTTTCTTT.

This clonotype was seen many times. The chain couples TRBV3-1 to TRBJ2-7, with 9 positions matching TRBD1. CDR1 and CDR2 from the germline V gene are LGHDT and YNNKEL (reference sequence). V shed 3 bases, J shed 4 bases, and the junction held 10 bases outside the gene matches. The CDR3 has 16 residues. For the CDR3, the DNA is TGTGCCAGCAGCCAGGAGGGACAGGGAACAAAATACGAGCAGTACTTC. Encoded protein: CASSQEGQGTKYEQYF.

This clonotype appeared a single time. A junction end diverges from the germline sequence, so it may reflect a read error. The rearrangement uses TRBV12-3 or TRBV12-4 and TRBJ2-5, with TRBD1 as a possible D gene (6 bases). The CDR3 contains 14 residues. Here the CDR3 reads CVSRRRTDQETQYF. The CDR3 coding sequence is TGTGTCAGCAGGCGGCGGACAGATCAAGAGACTCAGTACTTC.

The sample holds many counts of this clonotype. The chain joins TRBV6-5 to TRBJ1-1; D gene ambiguous. V was trimmed by 3 bases and J by 0 bases, leaving 8 bases between them. CDR1 is MNHEY and CDR2 is SVGAGI in the germline V gene. CDR3 length: 14 residues. CDR3 loop: CASSYPGLNTEAFF. CDR3 bases: TGTGCCAGCAGTTATCCGGGATTGAACACTGAAGCTTTCTTT.

In the case of this clonotype: This may be a read error: a much more frequent sequence differs by one nucleotide. V gene TRBV28 combines with J gene TRBJ2-1; TRBD2 matches at 7 bases. The CDR3 spans 12 residues. Looked up from germline, CDR1 is MDHEN and CDR2 is SYDVKM. The chain's CDR3 is CASSFGAGRSKF. The CDR3 coding sequence is TGTGCCAGCAGTTTCGGAGCGGGGCGTAGTAAGTTC. Using reference TRBV28 and TRBJ2-1 for the parts outside the CDR3, the full variable domain is DVKVTQSSRYLVKRTGEKVFLECVQDMDHENMFWYRQDPGLGLRLIYFSYDVKMKEKGDIPEGYSVSREKKERFSLILESASTNQTSMYLCASSFGAGRSKFGPGTRLTVL.

J is TRBJ2-5 and V is TRBV5-5; possibly TRBD1 for D (6 bases). CDR1 and CDR2 from the germline V gene are SGHKS and YYEKEE (reference sequence). The length of the CDR3 is 15 residues. Trimming removed 4 bases at V and 4 bases at J, with 17 bases between. CDR3 residues: CASSQTQGSGETQYF. The CDR3 region has the DNA TGTGCCAGCAGCCAAACTCAGGGGTCCGGAGAGACCCAGTACTTC.

The chain employs TRBV5-4 and TRBJ2-2; 9 nucleotides line up with TRBD1. The junction had 6 bases not matched to a gene; V was cut back by 3 bases and J by 6 bases. The germline V gene encodes CDR1 SGHNT and CDR2 YYREEE (reference sequence). The CDR3 extends over 15 amino acids. The chain's CDR3 is CASSYEGQGAGELFF. CDR3 bases: TGTGCCAGCAGCTACGAGGGACAGGGAGCCGGGGAGCTGTTTTTT.

The chain links TRBV9 to TRBJ2-1; unclear D gene. CDR1 is SGDLS and CDR2 is YYNGEE in the germline V gene. V was shortened by 1 base and J by 7 bases, with 12 bases between the two germline ends. There are 14 residues in the CDR3. The CDR3 protein is CASSVTDASNEQFF. In DNA form, the CDR3 reads TGTGCCAGCAGCGTAACCGACGCTAGTAATGAGCAGTTCTTC.

This clonotype was seen at least ten times. The chain has TRBV5-1 and TRBJ2-2, with D perhaps TRBD1 or TRBD2 (5 bases each). V dropped 0 bases and J dropped 3 bases, with 12 bases sitting between them. The CDR3 consists of 16 residues. Germline CDR1 reads SGHRS; CDR2 reads YFSETQ. CDR3 region: CASSLVSGPDTGELFF. In nucleotides, the CDR3 is TGCGCCAGCAGCTTGGTGTCGGGGCCCGACACCGGGGAGCTGTTTTTT.

This clonotype was counted ten times or more. The chain carries TRBV12-3 or TRBV12-4 and TRBJ1-6, with 7 bases matching TRBD1. The CDR3 spans 15 residues. V trimming: 6 bases; J trimming: 7 bases; junction bases outside the gene matches: 9. For the CDR3, the DNA is TGTGCCAGCAGACTAACCGGGACAGACAATTCACCCCTCCACTTT. This codes for CASRLTGTDNSPLHF.

This clonotype was observed at least ten times. V usage is TRBV7-9 and J usage is TRBJ2-7; TRBD1 agrees at 9 bases. CDR3 length equals 16 residues. The V gene end was trimmed by 5 bases and the J gene end by 3 bases; junction bases not matched to a gene: 11. Germline V gene lookup returns CDR1 SEHNR and CDR2 FQNEAQ (reference sequence). The CDR3 DNA follows: TGTGCCAGCAGCACAACCAGACAGGGGGATGGCTACGAGCAGTACTTC. Its protein product is CASSTTRQGDGYEQYF.

This clonotype showed up just a few times. The genes are TRBV7-9 and TRBJ1-2; TRBD1 might be the D (6 bases). The ends were cut back, 4 bases at V and 1 base at J, with 16 bases in the middle. CDR3 size: 16 residues. Germline CDR1 SEHNR, CDR2 FQNEAQ (reference sequence). The CDR3 spells CASSSSLGTLNYGYTF. DNA for the CDR3: TGTGCCAGCAGCTCGAGCCTCGGGACACTTAACTATGGCTACACCTTC.

This clonotype showed up many times. The gene calls are TRBV2 and TRBJ1-5; D is unresolved. Trimming shortened V by 3 bases and J by 6 bases, and 12 bases separated the two germline ends. Per the germline V gene, CDR1 is SNHLY and CDR2 is FYNNEI. CDR3 length equals 14 residues. CDR3 sequence (DNA): TGTGCCAGCAGTGATGAGCAGGCTGGTCAGCCCCAGCATTTT. Translation gives CASSDEQAGQPQHF.

V is TRBV19 and J is TRBJ2-2; TRBD1 matches at 10 bases. CDR1 and CDR2 from the germline V gene are LNHDA and SQIVND (reference sequence). The CDR3 sequence is 15 residues long. V lost 8 bases, J lost 6 bases, and 9 bases stayed unmatched. In DNA, the CDR3 is TGTGCCAGTGCGTTGGGACAGGGGCTTGCCGGGGAGCTGTTTTTT. It specifies CASALGQGLAGELFF.

This clonotype has more than one count but fewer than ten. J is TRBJ1-6 and V is TRBV5-5, with TRBD1 identical over 8 bases. The CDR3 has 18 amino acids. Germline trimming cut 0 bases from V and 7 bases from J; bases unmatched to any gene: 12. Germline V gene lookup returns CDR1 SGHKS and CDR2 YYEKEE (reference sequence). The CDR3 sequence is CASSLEGATTGVNSPLHF. CDR3 bases: TGTGCCAGCAGCTTGGAGGGAGCGACGACAGGGGTCAATTCACCCCTCCACTTT.

This clonotype appeared a few times. The chain combines TRBV19 with TRBJ1-1, with 10 bases aligning to TRBD1. The germline CDR1 and CDR2 sequences are LNHDA and SQIVND (reference sequence). V gave up 6 bases and J gave up 12 bases; unmatched junction bases: 16. The CDR3 contains 15 residues. CDR3 nucleotides: TGTGCCAGTAGCCAAGTGCTGACAGGGGGCCAGGTGACTTTCTTT. Its translation: CASSQVLTGGQVTFF. Variable domain in full (rest from reference TRBV19 and TRBJ1-1): DGGITQSPKYLFRKEGQNVTLSCEQNLNHDAMYWYRQDPGQGLRLIYYSQIVNDFQKGDIAEGYSVSREKKESFPLTVTSAQKNPTAFYLCASSQVLTGGQVTFFGQGTRLTVV.

In its sample, this clonotype was seen many times. V and J are TRBV20-1 and TRBJ2-3; possibly TRBD2 for D (5 bases). The V end was cut by 0 bases, the J end by 6 bases, with 10 bases between. The CDR3 is 13 residues long. Germline CDR1 and CDR2: DFQATT and SNEGSKA (reference sequence). The CDR3 spells CSARDLREDTQYF. The CDR3 DNA reads as TGCAGTGCTAGAGATCTGAGGGAGGATACGCAGTATTTT.

Worth noting for this clonotype: A much larger clone lies one base from this, so it may be a read error. V and J are TRBV6-1 and TRBJ2-2; D is possibly TRBD1 or TRBD2 (5 bases each). The CDR3 is made up of 14 amino acids. Germline V gene data show CDR1 as MNHNS and CDR2 as SASEGT. CDR3 coding DNA: TGTGCCAGCAGACCCACCGCAGGGACCGGGGAGCCGTTTTTT. This gives the protein CASRPTAGTGEPFF.

In this sample, this clonotype turned up many times. The chain couples TRBV9 to TRBJ1-2; 7 bases map to TRBD1. Looked up from germline, CDR1 is SGDLS and CDR2 is YYNGEE. After removal of 1 base from V and 8 bases from J, the junction contained 5 bases not matched to a gene. The length of the CDR3 is 13 residues. CDR3 DNA sequence: TGTGCCAGCAGCGTACAGGGGGAGAGCGGCTACACCTTC. This gives the protein CASSVQGESGYTF.

The rearrangement links TRBV5-1 to TRBJ2-7; D may be TRBD1 (6 bases). Germline lookup yields CDR1 SGHRS and CDR2 YFSETQ. The CDR3 runs to 16 residues. The V and J ends lost 3 bases and 2 bases respectively, with 18 bases between them. This chain's CDR3 is CASSSPPTGPTYEQYF. The CDR3 DNA is TGCGCCAGCAGCTCCCCCCCGACAGGCCCTACCTACGAGCAGTACTTC. The whole variable domain, filled in from reference TRBV5-1 and TRBJ2-7, reads KAGVTQTPRYLIKTRGQQVTLSCSPISGHRSVSWYQQTPGQGLQFLFEYFSETQRNKGNFPGRFSGRQFSNSRSEMNVSTLELGDSALYLCASSSPPTGPTYEQYFGPGTRLTVT.

CDR3 bases: TGTGCCAGCCGGACTAACGCGGCGAATGAGCAGTTCTTC. Amino acid sequence: CASRTNAANEQFF. The chain has TRBV2 and TRBJ2-1, with D perhaps TRBD2 (6 bases). CDR3 size: 13 residues. Germline V gene data show CDR1 as SNHLY and CDR2 as FYNNEI. Trimming removed 8 bases at V and 7 bases at J, with 15 bases between. The entire variable domain, with the rest obtained from reference TRBV2 and TRBJ2-1, is as follows: EPEVTQTPSHQVTQMGQEVILRCVPISNHLYFYWYRQILGQKVEFLVSFYNNEISEKSEIFDDQFSVERPDGSNFTLKIRSTKLEDSAMYFCASRTNAANEQFFGPGTRLTVL.

This clonotype was observed a handful of times. CDR3 nucleotide sequence: TGTGCCAGCAGCCATTACGGAGGGGGGAACACTGAAGCTTTCTTT. Protein: CASSHYGGGNTEAFF. The chain is built from TRBV12-3 or TRBV12-4 and TRBJ1-1; D perhaps matches TRBD1 (6 bases). V shed 6 bases and J shed 1 base, with 15 bases lying between them. CDR3 size: 15 residues.

This clonotype was observed at least ten times. This rearrangement joins TRBV6-2 or TRBV6-3 to TRBJ2-1, with 9 nucleotides matching TRBD2. The CDR3 consists of 17 residues. Trimming took 8 bases from V and 1 from J; bases not matched to a gene: 12. CDR1 MNHEY and CDR2 SVGEGT come from the germline V gene. The DNA of the CDR3 is TGTGCCAGCCAATTTGCTAGCGGGATTAGTTCCTACAATGAGCAGTTCTTC. Its protein is CASQFASGISSYNEQFF.

This clonotype was counted many times. This chain links TRBV7-6 with TRBJ2-3; a possible D gene is TRBD2 (5 bases). V lost 2 bases to trimming and J lost 7 bases, with 19 bases between them. Germline V gene lookup returns CDR1 SGHVS and CDR2 FNYEAQ. This CDR3 comprises 16 residues. This CDR3 is CASSLILATTQNTQYF. CDR3 DNA: TGTGCCAGCAGCTTAATCTTAGCGACTACACAAAATACGCAGTATTTT.

This clonotype was seen at least ten times. The chain combines TRBV3-1 with TRBJ2-5; 9 positions match TRBD2. The CDR3 covers 17 residues. The germline V gene has CDR1 LGHDT and CDR2 YNNKEL (reference sequence). With 2 bases clipped from V and 2 bases from J, the junction kept 9 bases outside the gene matches. The CDR3 spells CASSQLGLAGRQETQYF. CDR3 DNA sequence: TGTGCCAGCAGCCAATTAGGGCTAGCGGGACGTCAAGAGACCCAGTACTTC.